Included here is one TCR beta chain sequence, with context. This clonotype came up a few times. Its antigen is currently not known. No base quality values were provided; no much bigger clone lies one nucleotide off. This specimen belongs to a study of CD8 T cells in ankylosing spondylitis listed by TCRdb under 2017. Background on the whole study: The study set out to find disease-linked TCR variants by profiling T cell receptor beta repertoires in ankylosing spondylitis patients and healthy donors. In total, the full study cohort was made up of 100 to 140 healthy donors and about two dozen ankylosing spondylitis patients. Samples of peripheral blood were taken, and for ankylosing spondylitis patients, synovial fluid was collected as well.

These reads were obtained on an Illumina HiSeq 2500. Quantitative 5'-RACE with molecular barcodes was the method used to prepare the TCR beta libraries. Per the source publication's procedure: A new computational method based on a probabilistic model of VDJ rearrangement was used to identify disease-linked TCR variants. TCRdb reworked the public reads: Q25 trimming with fastp, MiXCR clone assembly, productive beta chains retained. Entries that share a CDR3 protein sequence are merged under the most common genes and DNA. Clone size and V and J calls follow TCRdb, not the original study. For this sample the table gives 500,000 or so distinct CDR3 sequences, of which roughly 5.3% were detected only once. Clones ranked in the top ten supply under 4.5% of the sample. V is cut by 6 bases and J by 6 bases, and the space between the germline ends is 11 bases. The CDR3 numbers 12 residues from cysteine through phenylalanine. The only DNA kept is the CDR3, 36 bases in frame from the first base.

Study-wide findings and limitations: In peripheral blood, the disease-linked clones were found at relatively low frequencies and had a CD8+ phenotype. The disease-linked clones were reported as significantly enriched in matched synovial fluid samples from ankylosing spondylitis patients. Some motif variants were previously reported in synovial fluid and blood of reactive arthritis patients, suggesting common disease-initiation mechanisms. Blood from ankylosing spondylitis patients appeared to be characterized by a TCR beta motif composed of about eight highly homologous amino acid variants.

Recombination joined TRBV12-3 or TRBV12-4 with TRBJ1-1; perhaps TRBD1 is the D gene, with 5 bases matching. The receptor's source is a male donor with ankylosing spondylitis. Material for sequencing was blood, either unsorted or a sorted T cell fraction (not recorded which). The CDR3 has the sequence CASRLTVPEAFF. The nucleotide sequence reads as follows: TGTGCCAGCAGGCTGACAGTCCCTGAAGCTTTCTTT.